Shown below are 14 T cell receptor beta chains from a single sample sequenced in a study of CD8+ T cells in alopecia areata. It was cDNA, reverse transcribed from extracted RNA, that served as the sequencing template. Using immunoSEQ multiplex PCR, the repertoire was profiled, and TCRdb retains in-frame clones only, with some absent. This sample has 95,000 to 100,000 clones; roughly three fifths occur once, and the top ten carry roughly a sixth. Treatment in this sample: oral pan-JAK inhibitor, 5-10 mg twice daily. The specimen was CD8+ T cells sorted from blood, collected at week 4, from a patient treated with tofacitinib. Receptors originate from a human donor with alopecia areata.

This clone appeared once. The chain links TRBV5-1 to TRBJ1-1; a weak D match, TRBD1 (5 bases). The V gene lost 4 bases and the J gene lost 1 base, with 26 bases spanning the gap. This CDR3 has 19 amino acids. Per germline, CDR1 SGHRS and CDR2 YFSETQ. The CDR3 here is CASSLLATDILMGNTEAFF. The CDR3 DNA reads as TGCGCCAGCAGCCTACTTGCAACGGACATCCTGATGGGGAACACTGAAGCTTTCTTT. The complete variable domain, with remaining parts taken from reference TRBV5-1 and TRBJ1-1, reads KAGVTQTPRYLIKTRGQQVTLSCSPISGHRSVSWYQQTPGQGLQFLFEYFSETQRNKGNFPGRFSGRQFSNSRSEMNVSTLELGDSALYLCASSLLATDILMGNTEAFFGQGTRLTVV.

The chain uses TRBV19 and TRBJ2-1, with D perhaps matching TRBD2 (6 bases). This CDR3 comprises 13 residues. V shed 10 bases and J shed 5 bases, with 15 bases lying between them. Germline CDR1 LNHDA, CDR2 SQIVND (reference sequence). The CDR3 nucleotides read TGTGCCACCCGGGTGGGGGGAGACAATGAGCAGTTCTTC. Amino acids: CATRVGGDNEQFF.

The table lists this clone with a few counts. The rearrangement links TRBV21-1 to TRBJ2-7. TRBV21-1 is flagged as a pseudogene. This CDR3 contains 12 residues. CDR3 nucleotide sequence: TGTGCCAGCAGCAAGAAGGACTACGAGCAGTACTTC. Translating gives CASSKKDYEQYF.

This clone was detected only a few times. This chain uses TRBV29-1 with TRBJ1-1; tentatively, D is TRBD1 (5 bases). CDR3 size: 12 residues. In germline, CDR1 is SQVTM, CDR2 ANQGSEA. Trimming removed 4 bases at V and 5 bases at J, with 11 bases between. The CDR3: CSVAHEGTEAFF. The CDR3 nucleotides read TGCAGCGTTGCCCATGAGGGGACTGAAGCTTTCTTT.

The J gene is TRBJ1-2, the V gene TRBV7-2, with TRBD1 matching over 9 bases. V was pared by 5 bases and J by 4 bases, with 8 bases of the junction left unmatched. Germline values: CDR1 SGHTA, CDR2 FQGNSA. This CDR3 has 15 residues. This CDR3 reads CASSPWTGEIYGYTF. CDR3 in DNA: TGTGCCAGCAGCCCCTGGACAGGGGAGATCTATGGCTACACCTTC.

The chain has TRBV4-1 and TRBJ2-1, with a possible D match to TRBD2 (6 bases). Germline CDR1 and CDR2: MGHRA and YSYEKL. The CDR3 spans 16 residues. With 4 bases removed from V and 1 base from J, the gap between germline ends came to 14 bases. CDR3 in DNA: TGCGCCAGCAGCCGGCGGGGAACCGCGTCCTACAATGAGCAGTTCTTC. Translation gives CASSRRGTASYNEQFF.

The CDR3 nucleotides are TGTGCCAGCAGTTACTCGGGAGGACAGGGGGCTTACGAGCAGTACTTC. Its protein product is CASSYSGGQGAYEQYF. The V call is TRBV6-5, the J call TRBJ2-7, with 11 bases that match TRBD1. Trimming removed 0 bases from V and 4 bases from J; junction bases left unmatched: 5. The CDR3 length is 16 residues. Germline values: CDR1 MNHEY, CDR2 SVGAGI.

The V and J genes are TRBV27 and TRBJ2-3; D is possibly TRBD2 (7 bases). The CDR3 runs 14 residues. Germline CDR1 and CDR2: MNHEY and SMNVEV (reference sequence). V was shortened by 0 bases and J by 8 bases, with 12 bases between the two germline ends. CDR3 DNA sequence: TGTGCCAGCAGTTTATCCAATGGGGGGGCTACGCAGTATTTT. Encoded protein: CASSLSNGGATQYF.

The J gene is TRBJ2-3, the V gene TRBV6-5; a possible D gene is TRBD2 (5 bases). CDR1 is MNHEY and CDR2 is SVGAGI in the germline V gene. The V end was cut by 7 bases, the J end by 2 bases, with 13 bases between. The CDR3 has 14 residues. CDR3 region: CASTPSADTDTQYF. CDR3 bases: TGTGCCAGCACCCCCTCAGCGGACACAGATACGCAGTATTTT.

This clone appeared a few times. The CDR3 region has the DNA TGCGCCAGCAGCCCAACGCCGGGACAGTATCAAGAGACCCAGTACTTC. It encodes CASSPTPGQYQETQYF. The J gene is TRBJ2-5, the V gene TRBV4-1, with 7 bases fitting TRBD1. Germline CDR1 MGHRA, CDR2 YSYEKL. Losses at the gene ends were 4 bases for V and 2 bases for J; bases not matched to a gene: 10. There are 16 residues in the CDR3.

This clone has just a few counts. The chain couples TRBV28 to TRBJ2-5; 7 positions match TRBD1. Germline V gene lookup returns CDR1 MDHEN and CDR2 SYDVKM. This CDR3 is 16 amino acids long. V was clipped by 2 bases and J by 2 bases; unmatched bases: 8. The CDR3 is CASSLGSTGEQETQYF. In nucleotides, the CDR3 is TGTGCCAGCAGTTTAGGATCAACAGGGGAACAAGAGACCCAGTACTTC.

V usage is TRBV25-1 and J usage is TRBJ2-3, with 10 bases fitting TRBD2. The CDR3 runs 15 residues. Losses at the gene ends were 3 bases for V and 3 bases for J; bases not matched to a gene: 3. CDR1 and CDR2 (germline): MGHDK, SYGVNS. The CDR3 DNA follows: TGTGCCAGCAGTGAGTCTAGCGGGAGAACAGATACGCAGTATTTT. This translates into CASSESSGRTDTQYF.

This clone occurred a few times. The chain employs TRBV29-1 and TRBJ2-5, with 7 bases aligning to TRBD1. The CDR3 is 15 residues long. Germline CDR1 and CDR2: SQVTM and ANQGSEA. The V gene end was trimmed by 0 bases and the J gene end by 4 bases; junction bases not matched to a gene: 8. The DNA of the CDR3 is TGCAGCGTTGAAGATAACCCAGGGGGTCTAGAGACCCAGTACTTC. Translation gives CSVEDNPGGLETQYF.

The chain couples TRBV5-1 to TRBJ2-7, with 7 bases fitting TRBD1. CDR3 size: 16 residues. Germline lookup yields CDR1 SGHRS and CDR2 YFSETQ. The J segment lost 2 bases and the V segment lost 2 bases, leaving 10 bases of the junction unmatched. In DNA form, the CDR3 reads TGCGCCAGCAGCTTAAGTCGGACAGGCGTACCCTACGAGCAGTACTTC. Translation gives CASSLSRTGVPYEQYF.